The clone carrying this T cell receptor (beta chain) qualifies as medium-sized. Antigen: not known. The trim removed 1 base at V and 8 bases at J, leaving 11 bases unmatched. The CDR3 runs 16 residues. The TRBV12-4/TRBJ1-2 clonotypes were amplified using barcode primers with ligated adaptors. TCRdb called the multiplex PCR reads again in MiXCR, with one record for every CDR3 protein. The top ten hold about a sixth of the sample, which has about 1,100 distinct CDR3 sequences, under 7% seen once. Study outcomes and limitations: Tumor memory CD4+ T cell TCR gene usage was found to cluster with blood and lymph node memory CD4+ cells and with lymph node naive CD4+ cells.

The sequence was obtained from a female donor with breast cancer. Specimen: memory CD4+ T cells sorted from blood. Documented subset: memory CD4+ T cells, CD4+CD45RO+CD25-. This chain joins TRBV12-3 or TRBV12-4 and TRBJ1-2, with 9 bases identical to TRBD1. The CDR3 nucleotides read TGTGCCAGCAGTTTAGGGCCGGACAGGGGCCGGGAGGGCTACACCTTC. Translated: CASSLGPDRGREGYTF.